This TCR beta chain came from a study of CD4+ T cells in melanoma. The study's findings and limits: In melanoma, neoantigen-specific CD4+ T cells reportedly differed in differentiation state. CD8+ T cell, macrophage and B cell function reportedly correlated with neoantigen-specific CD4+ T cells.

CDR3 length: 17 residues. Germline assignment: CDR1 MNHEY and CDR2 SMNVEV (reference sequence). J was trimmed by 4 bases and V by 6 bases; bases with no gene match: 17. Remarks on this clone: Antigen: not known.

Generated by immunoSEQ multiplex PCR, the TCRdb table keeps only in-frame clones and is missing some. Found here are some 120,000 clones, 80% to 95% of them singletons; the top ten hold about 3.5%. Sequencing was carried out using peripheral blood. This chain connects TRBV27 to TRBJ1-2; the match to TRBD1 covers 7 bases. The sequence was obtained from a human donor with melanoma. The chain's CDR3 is CASSKLVREGAGYGYTF. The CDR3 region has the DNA TGTGCCAGCAGCAAGCTCGTAAGGGAGGGGGCAGGCTATGGCTACACCTTC.